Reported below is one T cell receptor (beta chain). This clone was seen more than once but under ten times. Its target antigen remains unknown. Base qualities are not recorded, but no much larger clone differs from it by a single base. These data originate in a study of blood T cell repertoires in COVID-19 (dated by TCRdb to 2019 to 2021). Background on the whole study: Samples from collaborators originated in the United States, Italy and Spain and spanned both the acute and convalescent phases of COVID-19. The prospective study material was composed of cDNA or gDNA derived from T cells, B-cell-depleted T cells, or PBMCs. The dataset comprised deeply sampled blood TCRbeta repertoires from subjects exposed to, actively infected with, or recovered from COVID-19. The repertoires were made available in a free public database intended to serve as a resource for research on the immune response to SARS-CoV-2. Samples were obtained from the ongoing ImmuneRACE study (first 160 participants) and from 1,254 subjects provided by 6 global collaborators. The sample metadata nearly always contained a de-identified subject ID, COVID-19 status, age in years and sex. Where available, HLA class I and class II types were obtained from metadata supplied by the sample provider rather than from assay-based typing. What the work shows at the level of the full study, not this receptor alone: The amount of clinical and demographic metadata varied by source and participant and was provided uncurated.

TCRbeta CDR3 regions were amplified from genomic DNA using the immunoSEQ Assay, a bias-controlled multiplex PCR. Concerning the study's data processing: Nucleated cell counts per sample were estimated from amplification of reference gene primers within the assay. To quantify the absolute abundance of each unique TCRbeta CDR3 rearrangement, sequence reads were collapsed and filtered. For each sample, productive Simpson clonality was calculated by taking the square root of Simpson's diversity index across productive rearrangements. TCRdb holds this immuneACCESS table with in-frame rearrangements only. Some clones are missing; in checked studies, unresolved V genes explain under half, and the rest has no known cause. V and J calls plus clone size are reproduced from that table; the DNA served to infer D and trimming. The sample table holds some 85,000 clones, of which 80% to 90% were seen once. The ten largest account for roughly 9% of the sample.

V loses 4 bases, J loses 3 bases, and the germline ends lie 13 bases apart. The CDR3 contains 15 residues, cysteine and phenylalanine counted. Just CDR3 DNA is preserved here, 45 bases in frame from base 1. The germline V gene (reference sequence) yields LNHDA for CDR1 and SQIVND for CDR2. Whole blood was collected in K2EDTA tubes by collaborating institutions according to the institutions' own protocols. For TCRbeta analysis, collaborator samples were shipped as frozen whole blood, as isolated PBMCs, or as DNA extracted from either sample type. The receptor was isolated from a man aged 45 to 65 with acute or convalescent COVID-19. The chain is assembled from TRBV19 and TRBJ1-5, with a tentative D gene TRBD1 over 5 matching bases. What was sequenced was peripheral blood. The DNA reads TGTGCCAGTAGTAAGACAGTGCAACCCAATCAGCCCCAGCATTTT. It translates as CASSKTVQPNQPQHF.